What follows is one TCR beta chain and its context. As yet, its antigen is unknown. Germline CDR1 MGHRA, CDR2 YSYEKL. J lost 0 bases, V lost 4 bases, and 10 bases had no gene match. CDR3 length: 18 residues. This specimen comes from a study of cytomegalovirus exposure and HLA in healthy donors. Study-wide results and limits: Specificity of a few CMV-associated chains for CMV antigens was verified in vitro. Cytomegalovirus-associated TCR beta chains were listed, numbering 150 to 200.

Amplification used 60 Vbeta primers and 13 Jbeta primers. Repertoires were generated with immunoSEQ multiplex PCR, while TCRdb's copy carries only in-frame clones and drops some. The sample holds 90,000 to 110,000 clones, over 80% seen once. The sample comprised PBMCs. This sequence originates from a man aged 25-45 years in good health and CMV-seropositive. V is TRBV4-1 and J is TRBJ1-5, with TRBD1 identical over 9 bases. The CDR3 here is CASSLITGGVNSNQPQHF. The CDR3 nucleotides are TGCGCCAGCAGCCTAATCACAGGGGGCGTAAATAGCAATCAGCCCCAGCATTTT.